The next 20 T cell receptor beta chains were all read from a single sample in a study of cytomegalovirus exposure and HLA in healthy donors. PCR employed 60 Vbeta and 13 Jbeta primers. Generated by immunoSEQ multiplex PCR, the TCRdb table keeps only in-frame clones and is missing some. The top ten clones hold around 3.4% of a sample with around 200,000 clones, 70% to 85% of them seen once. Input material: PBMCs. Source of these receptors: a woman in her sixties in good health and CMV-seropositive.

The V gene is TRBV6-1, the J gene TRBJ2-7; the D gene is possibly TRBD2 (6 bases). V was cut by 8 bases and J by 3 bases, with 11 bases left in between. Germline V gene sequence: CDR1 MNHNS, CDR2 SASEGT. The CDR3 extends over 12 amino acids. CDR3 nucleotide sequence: TGTGCCAGCGTCGGGGGAGGCTACGAGCAGTACTTC. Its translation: CASVGGGYEQYF.

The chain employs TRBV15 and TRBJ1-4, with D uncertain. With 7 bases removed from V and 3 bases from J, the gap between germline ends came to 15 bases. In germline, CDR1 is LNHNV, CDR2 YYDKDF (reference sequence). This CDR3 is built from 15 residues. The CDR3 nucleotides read TGTGCCACCAATACGAGATGGAGCGCTAATGAAAAACTGTTTTTT. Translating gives CATNTRWSANEKLFF. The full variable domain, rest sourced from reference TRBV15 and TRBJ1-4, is DAMVIQNPRYQVTQFGKPVTLSCSQTLNHNVMYWYQQKSSQAPKLLFHYYDKDFNNEADTPDNFQSRRPNTSFCFLDIRSPGLGDTAMYLCATNTRWSANEKLFFGSGTQLSVL.

CDR3 region: CASSTRTGNWLTEAFF. CDR3 sequence (DNA): TGTGCCAGTAGCACCCGGACTGGGAACTGGTTAACTGAAGCTTTCTTT. The V call is TRBV19, the J call TRBJ1-1; D is unresolved. In germline, CDR1 is LNHDA, CDR2 SQIVND (reference sequence). The germline V and J ends were trimmed by 6 bases and 5 bases, with 22 bases remaining between them. The CDR3 extends over 16 amino acids.

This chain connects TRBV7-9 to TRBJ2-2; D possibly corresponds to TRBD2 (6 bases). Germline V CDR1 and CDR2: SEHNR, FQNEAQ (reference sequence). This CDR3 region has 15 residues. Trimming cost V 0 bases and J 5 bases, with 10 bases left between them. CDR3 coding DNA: TGTGCCAGCAGCTTAGCCGGGCGGGGAACCGGGGAGCTGTTTTTT. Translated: CASSLAGRGTGELFF.

The CDR3 sequence is CASSVDSFSGNTIYF. CDR3 DNA: TGTGCCAGCAGCGTCGACAGTTTCTCTGGAAACACCATATATTTT. The J gene is TRBJ1-3, the V gene TRBV9, with D perhaps matching TRBD1 (5 bases). The CDR3 is 15 residues long. The germline gives CDR1 SGDLS, CDR2 YYNGEE. V was pared by 2 bases and J by 0 bases, with 9 bases between.

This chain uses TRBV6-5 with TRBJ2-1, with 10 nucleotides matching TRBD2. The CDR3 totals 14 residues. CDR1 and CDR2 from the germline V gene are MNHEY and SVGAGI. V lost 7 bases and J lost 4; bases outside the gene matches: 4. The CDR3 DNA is TGTGCCAGCACCCGGACTAGCGGATACAATGAGCAGTTCTTC. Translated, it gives CASTRTSGYNEQFF.

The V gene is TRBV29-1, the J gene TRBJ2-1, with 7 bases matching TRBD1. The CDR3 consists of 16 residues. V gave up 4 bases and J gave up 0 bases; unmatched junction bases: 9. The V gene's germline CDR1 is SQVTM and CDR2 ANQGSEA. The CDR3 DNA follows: TGCAGCGTTGGGCCGTCGGACAGGAGCTCCTACAATGAGCAGTTCTTC. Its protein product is CSVGPSDRSSYNEQFF.

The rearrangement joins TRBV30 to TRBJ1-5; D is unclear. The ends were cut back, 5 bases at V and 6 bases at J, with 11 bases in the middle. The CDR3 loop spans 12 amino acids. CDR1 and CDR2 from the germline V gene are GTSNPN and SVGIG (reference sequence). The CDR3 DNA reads TGTGCCTGGGGGCAGGCCCCTCAGCCCCAGCATTTT. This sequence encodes CAWGQAPQPQHF.

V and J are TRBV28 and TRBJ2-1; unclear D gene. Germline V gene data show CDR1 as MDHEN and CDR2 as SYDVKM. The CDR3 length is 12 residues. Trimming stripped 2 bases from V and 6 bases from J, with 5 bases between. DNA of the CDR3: TGTGCCAGCAGTTTAGCGGTCAATGAGCAGTTCTTC. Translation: CASSLAVNEQFF. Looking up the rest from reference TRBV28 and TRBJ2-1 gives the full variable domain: DVKVTQSSRYLVKRTGEKVFLECVQDMDHENMFWYRQDPGLGLRLIYFSYDVKMKEKGDIPEGYSVSREKKERFSLILESASTNQTSMYLCASSLAVNEQFFGPGTRLTVL.

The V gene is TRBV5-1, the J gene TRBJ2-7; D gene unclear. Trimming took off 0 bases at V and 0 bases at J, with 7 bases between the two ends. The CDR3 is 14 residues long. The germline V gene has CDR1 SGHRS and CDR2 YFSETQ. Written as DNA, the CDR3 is TGCGCCAGCAGCTTGGATACAAGCTCCTACGAGCAGTACTTC. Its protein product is CASSLDTSSYEQYF. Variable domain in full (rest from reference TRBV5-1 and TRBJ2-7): KAGVTQTPRYLIKTRGQQVTLSCSPISGHRSVSWYQQTPGQGLQFLFEYFSETQRNKGNFPGRFSGRQFSNSRSEMNVSTLELGDSALYLCASSLDTSSYEQYFGPGTRLTVT.

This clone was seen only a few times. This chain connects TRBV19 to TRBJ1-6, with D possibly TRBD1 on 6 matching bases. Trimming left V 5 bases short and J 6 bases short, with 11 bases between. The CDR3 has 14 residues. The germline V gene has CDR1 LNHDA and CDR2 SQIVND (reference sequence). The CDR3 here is CASSFRTVNSPLHF. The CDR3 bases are TGTGCCAGTAGTTTCCGGACAGTTAATTCACCCCTCCACTTT.

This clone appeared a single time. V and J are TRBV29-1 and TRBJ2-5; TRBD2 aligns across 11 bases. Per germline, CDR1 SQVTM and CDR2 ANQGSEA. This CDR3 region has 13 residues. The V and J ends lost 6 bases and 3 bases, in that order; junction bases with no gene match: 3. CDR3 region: CSVATSGEETQYF. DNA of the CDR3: TGCAGCGTCGCGACTAGCGGGGAAGAGACCCAGTACTTC.

The CDR3 loop is CASSLLSGSNSYEQYF. The CDR3 coding sequence is TGTGCCAGCAGTCTACTTAGCGGGAGCAACTCCTACGAGCAGTACTTC. This rearrangement joins TRBV28 to TRBJ2-7; 9 bases agree with TRBD2. This CDR3 contains 16 residues. Unmatched junction bases numbered 8, after V lost 5 bases and J lost 0 bases. CDR1 and CDR2 from the germline V gene are MDHEN and SYDVKM.

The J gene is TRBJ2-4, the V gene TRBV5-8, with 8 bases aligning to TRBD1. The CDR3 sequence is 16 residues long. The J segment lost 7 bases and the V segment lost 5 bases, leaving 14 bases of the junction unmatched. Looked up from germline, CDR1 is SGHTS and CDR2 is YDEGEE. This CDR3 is CASREISDRVFNIQYF. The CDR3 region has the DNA TGTGCCAGCAGGGAAATCTCGGACAGGGTGTTCAACATTCAGTACTTC.

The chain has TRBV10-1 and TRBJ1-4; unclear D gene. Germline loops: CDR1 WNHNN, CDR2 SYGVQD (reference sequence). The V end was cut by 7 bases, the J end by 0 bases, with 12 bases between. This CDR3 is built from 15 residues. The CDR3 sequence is CASIPFPTTNEKLFF. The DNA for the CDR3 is TGCGCCAGCATCCCATTCCCCACAACTAATGAAAAACTGTTTTTT.

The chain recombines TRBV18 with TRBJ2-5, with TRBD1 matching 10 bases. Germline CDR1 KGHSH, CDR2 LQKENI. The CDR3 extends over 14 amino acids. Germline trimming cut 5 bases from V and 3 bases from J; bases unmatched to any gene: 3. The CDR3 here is CASSEGTGEETQYF. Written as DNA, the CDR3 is TGTGCCAGCTCAGAGGGGACAGGGGAAGAGACCCAGTACTTC.

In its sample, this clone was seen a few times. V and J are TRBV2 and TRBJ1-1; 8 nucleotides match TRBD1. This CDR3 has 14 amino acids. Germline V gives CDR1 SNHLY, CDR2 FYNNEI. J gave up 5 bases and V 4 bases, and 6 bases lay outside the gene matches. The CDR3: CASSVLQGETEAFF. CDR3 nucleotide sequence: TGTGCCAGCAGTGTTCTACAGGGGGAGACTGAAGCTTTCTTT. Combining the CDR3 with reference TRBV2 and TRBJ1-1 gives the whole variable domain EPEVTQTPSHQVTQMGQEVILRCVPISNHLYFYWYRQILGQKVEFLVSFYNNEISEKSEIFDDQFSVERPDGSNFTLKIRSTKLEDSAMYFCASSVLQGETEAFFGQGTRLTVV.

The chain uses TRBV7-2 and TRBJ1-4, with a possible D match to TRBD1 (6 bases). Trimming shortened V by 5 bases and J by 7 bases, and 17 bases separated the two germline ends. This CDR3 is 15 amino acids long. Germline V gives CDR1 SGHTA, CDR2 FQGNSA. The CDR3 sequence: CASSPRPGQPEKLFF. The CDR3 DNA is TGTGCCAGCAGCCCCCGCCCTGGACAGCCTGAAAAACTGTTTTTT.

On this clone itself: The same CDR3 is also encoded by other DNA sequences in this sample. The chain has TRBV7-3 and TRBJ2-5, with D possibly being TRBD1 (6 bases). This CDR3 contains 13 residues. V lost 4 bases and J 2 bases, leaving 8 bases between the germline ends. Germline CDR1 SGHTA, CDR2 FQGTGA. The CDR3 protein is CASSSDRQETQYF. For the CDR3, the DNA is TGTGCCAGCAGCTCGGACAGACAAGAGACCCAGTACTTC.

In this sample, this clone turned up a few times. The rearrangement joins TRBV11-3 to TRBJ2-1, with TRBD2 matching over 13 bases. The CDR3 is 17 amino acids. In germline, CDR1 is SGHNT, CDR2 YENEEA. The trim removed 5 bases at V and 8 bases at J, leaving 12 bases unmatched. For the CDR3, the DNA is TGTGCCAGCAGCCGGACTAGCGGGGGCAGAACGCCAGATGAGCAGTTCTTC. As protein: CASSRTSGGRTPDEQFF.